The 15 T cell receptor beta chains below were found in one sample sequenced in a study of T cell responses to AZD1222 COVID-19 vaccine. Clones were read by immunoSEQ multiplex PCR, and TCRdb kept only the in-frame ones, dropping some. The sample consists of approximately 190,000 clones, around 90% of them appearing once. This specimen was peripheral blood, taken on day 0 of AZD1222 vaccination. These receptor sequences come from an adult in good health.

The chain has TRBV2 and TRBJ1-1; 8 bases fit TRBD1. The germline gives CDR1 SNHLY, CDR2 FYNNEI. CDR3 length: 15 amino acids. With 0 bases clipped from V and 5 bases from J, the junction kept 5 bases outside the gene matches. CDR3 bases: TGTGCCAGCAGTGAAGCGCTTCAGGGGGCGACTGAAGCTTTCTTT. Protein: CASSEALQGATEAFF. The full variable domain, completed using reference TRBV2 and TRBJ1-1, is EPEVTQTPSHQVTQMGQEVILRCVPISNHLYFYWYRQILGQKVEFLVSFYNNEISEKSEIFDDQFSVERPDGSNFTLKIRSTKLEDSAMYFCASSEALQGATEAFFGQGTRLTVV.

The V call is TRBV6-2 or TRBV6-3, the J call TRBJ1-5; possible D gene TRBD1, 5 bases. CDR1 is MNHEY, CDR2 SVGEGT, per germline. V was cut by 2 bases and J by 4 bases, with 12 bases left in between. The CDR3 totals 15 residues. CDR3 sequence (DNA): TGTGCCAGCAGTTACCAGGGAAATCGGAATCAGCCCCAGCATTTT. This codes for CASSYQGNRNQPQHF.

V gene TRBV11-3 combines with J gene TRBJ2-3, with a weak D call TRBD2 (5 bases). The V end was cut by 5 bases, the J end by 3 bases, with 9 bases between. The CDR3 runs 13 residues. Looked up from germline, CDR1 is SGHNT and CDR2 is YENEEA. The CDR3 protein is CASSGTRTDTQYF. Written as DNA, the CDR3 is TGTGCCAGCAGCGGCACTAGAACAGATACGCAGTATTTT. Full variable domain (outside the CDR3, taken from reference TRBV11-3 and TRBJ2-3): EAGVVQSPRYKIIEKKQPVAFWCNPISGHNTLYWYLQNLGQGPELLIRYENEEAVDDSQLPKDRFSAERLKGVDSTLKIQPAELGDSAVYLCASSGTRTDTQYFGPGTRLTVL.

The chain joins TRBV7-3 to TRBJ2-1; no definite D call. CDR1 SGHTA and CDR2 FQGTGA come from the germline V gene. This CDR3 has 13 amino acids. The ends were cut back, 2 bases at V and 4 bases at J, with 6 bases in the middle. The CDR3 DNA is TGTGCCAGCAGCTTAGACGGATACAATGAGCAGTTCTTC. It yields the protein CASSLDGYNEQFF.

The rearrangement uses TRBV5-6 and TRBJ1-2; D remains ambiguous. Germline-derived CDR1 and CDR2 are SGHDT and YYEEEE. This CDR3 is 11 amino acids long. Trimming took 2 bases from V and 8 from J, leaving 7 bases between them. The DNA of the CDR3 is TGTGCCAGCAGCTTATGGGAAGGCTACACCTTC. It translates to CASSLWEGYTF.

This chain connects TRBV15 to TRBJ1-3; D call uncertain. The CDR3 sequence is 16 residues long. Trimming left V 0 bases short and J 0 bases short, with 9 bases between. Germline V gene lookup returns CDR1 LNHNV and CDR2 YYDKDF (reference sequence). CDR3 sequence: CATSRDRSISGNTIYF. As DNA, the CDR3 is TGTGCCACCAGCAGAGATAGGAGCATCTCTGGAAACACCATATATTTT. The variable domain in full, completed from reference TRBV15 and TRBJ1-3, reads DAMVIQNPRYQVTQFGKPVTLSCSQTLNHNVMYWYQQKSSQAPKLLFHYYDKDFNNEADTPDNFQSRRPNTSFCFLDIRSPGLGDTAMYLCATSRDRSISGNTIYFGEGSWLTVV.

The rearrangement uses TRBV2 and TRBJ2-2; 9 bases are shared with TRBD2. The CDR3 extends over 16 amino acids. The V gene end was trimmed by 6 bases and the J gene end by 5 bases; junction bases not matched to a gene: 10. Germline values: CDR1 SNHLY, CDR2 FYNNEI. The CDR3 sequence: CASSPLRGGWTGELFF. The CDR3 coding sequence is TGTGCCAGCAGCCCTTTGCGGGGGGGGTGGACCGGGGAGCTGTTTTTT.

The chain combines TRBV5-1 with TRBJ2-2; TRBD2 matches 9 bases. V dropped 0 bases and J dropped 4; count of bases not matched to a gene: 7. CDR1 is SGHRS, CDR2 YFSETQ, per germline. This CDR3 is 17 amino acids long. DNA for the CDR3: TGCGCCAGCAGCTTGGGTCGGGGTAGCGGGAGCACCGGGGAGCTGTTTTTT. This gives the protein CASSLGRGSGSTGELFF.

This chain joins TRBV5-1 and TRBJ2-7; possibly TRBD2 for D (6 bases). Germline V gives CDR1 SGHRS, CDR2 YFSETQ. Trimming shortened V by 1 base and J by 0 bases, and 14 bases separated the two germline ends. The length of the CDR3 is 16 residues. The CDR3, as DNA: TGCGCCAGCAGCTTGAGCCCTAGCGCGAGCTCCTACGAGCAGTACTTC. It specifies CASSLSPSASSYEQYF.

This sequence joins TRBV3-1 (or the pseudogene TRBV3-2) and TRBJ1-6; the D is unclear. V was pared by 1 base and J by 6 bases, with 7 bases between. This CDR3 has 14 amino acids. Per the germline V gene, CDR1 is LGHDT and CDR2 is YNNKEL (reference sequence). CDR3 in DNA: TGTGCCAGCAGCCAAGTGGCCGTTAATTCACCCCTCCACTTT. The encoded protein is CASSQVAVNSPLHF.

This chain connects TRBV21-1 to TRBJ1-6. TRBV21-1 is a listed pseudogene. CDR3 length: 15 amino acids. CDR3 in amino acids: CASSKRGGINSPLHF. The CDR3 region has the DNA TGTGCCAGCAGCAAAAGGGGGGGGATTAATTCACCCCTCCACTTT.

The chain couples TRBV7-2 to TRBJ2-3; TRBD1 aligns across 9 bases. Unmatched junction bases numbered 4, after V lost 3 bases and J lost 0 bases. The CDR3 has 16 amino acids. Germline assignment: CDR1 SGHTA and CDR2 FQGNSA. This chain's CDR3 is CASSFWGQGSTDTQYF. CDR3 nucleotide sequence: TGTGCCAGCAGCTTCTGGGGACAGGGAAGCACAGATACGCAGTATTTT.

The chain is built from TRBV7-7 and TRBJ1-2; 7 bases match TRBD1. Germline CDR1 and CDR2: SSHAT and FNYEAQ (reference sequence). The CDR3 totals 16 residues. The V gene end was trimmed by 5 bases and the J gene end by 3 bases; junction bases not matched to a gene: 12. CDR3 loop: CASSTPRGLWYYGYTF. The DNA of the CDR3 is TGTGCCAGCAGCACCCCGAGGGGGCTTTGGTACTATGGCTACACCTTC.

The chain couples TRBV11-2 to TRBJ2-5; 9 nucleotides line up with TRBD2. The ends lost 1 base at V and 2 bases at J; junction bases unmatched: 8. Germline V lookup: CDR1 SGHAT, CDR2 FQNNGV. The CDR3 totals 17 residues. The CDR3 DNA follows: TGTGCCAGCAGCTTAGGAATAGCGGGAGTGCTACAAGAGACCCAGTACTTC. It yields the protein CASSLGIAGVLQETQYF.

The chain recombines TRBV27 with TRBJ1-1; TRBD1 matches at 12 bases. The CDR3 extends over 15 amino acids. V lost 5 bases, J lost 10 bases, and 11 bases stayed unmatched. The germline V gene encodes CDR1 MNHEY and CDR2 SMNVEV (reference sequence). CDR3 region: CASSPRGTGGRGAFF. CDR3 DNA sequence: TGTGCCAGCAGTCCTCGAGGGACAGGGGGCCGAGGAGCTTTCTTT.